This T cell receptor (beta chain) is drawn from a study of cytomegalovirus exposure and HLA in healthy donors. Study at large: A prior study identified 110 million or so unique TCR beta sequences from roughly 180 million T cells. A data release that came early held roughly 80 million unique TCRs from HLA-typed donors. Study observations and caveats: Analyses of presence and absence presupposed an approximately uniform sequencing depth across donors. Analysis was performed later, and it showed HLA-associated TCR beta chains to be more clonally expanded than equally common others.

PCR was performed using 60 Vbeta and 13 Jbeta primers. Profiling relied on immunoSEQ multiplex PCR, and the TCRdb table lists in-frame clones only, not all of them. Here the sample spans over 80,000 clones, about four fifths being singletons. The ends were cut back, 6 bases at V and 2 bases at J, with 10 bases in the middle. Germline CDR1 reads MNHNS; CDR2 reads SASEGT. The CDR3 runs 13 residues. Points on this clone: The target antigen is unknown.

The TCR comes from a middle-aged man in good health and CMV-seropositive. V and J are TRBV6-1 and TRBJ1-1; D gene uncertain. What was sequenced was PBMCs. The CDR3 protein is CASSQKFNTEAFF. The CDR3 DNA follows: TGTGCCAGCAGCCAAAAATTTAACACTGAAGCTTTCTTT.